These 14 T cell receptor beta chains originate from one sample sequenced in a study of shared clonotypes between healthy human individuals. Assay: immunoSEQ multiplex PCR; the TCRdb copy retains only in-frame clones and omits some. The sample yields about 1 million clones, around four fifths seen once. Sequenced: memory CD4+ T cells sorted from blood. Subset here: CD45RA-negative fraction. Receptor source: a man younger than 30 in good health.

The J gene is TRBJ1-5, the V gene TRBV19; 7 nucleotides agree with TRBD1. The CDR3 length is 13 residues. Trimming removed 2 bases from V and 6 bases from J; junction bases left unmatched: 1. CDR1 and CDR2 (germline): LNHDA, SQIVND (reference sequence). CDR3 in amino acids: CASSIQGGQPQHF. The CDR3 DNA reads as TGTGCCAGTAGTATACAGGGGGGTCAGCCCCAGCATTTT. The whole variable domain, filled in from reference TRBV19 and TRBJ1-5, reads DGGITQSPKYLFRKEGQNVTLSCEQNLNHDAMYWYRQDPGQGLRLIYYSQIVNDFQKGDIAEGYSVSREKKESFPLTVTSAQKNPTAFYLCASSIQGGQPQHFGDGTRLSIL.

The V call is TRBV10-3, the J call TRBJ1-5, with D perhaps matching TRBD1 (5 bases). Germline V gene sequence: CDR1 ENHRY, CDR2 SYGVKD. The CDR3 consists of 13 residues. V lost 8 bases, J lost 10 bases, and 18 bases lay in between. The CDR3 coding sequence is TGTGCCATCGGGGGTGGCAGGGAGGACCCCCAGCATTTT. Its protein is CAIGGGREDPQHF.

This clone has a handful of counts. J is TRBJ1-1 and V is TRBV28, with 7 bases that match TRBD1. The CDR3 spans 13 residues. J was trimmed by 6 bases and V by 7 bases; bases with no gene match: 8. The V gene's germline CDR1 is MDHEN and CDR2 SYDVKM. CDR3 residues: CASKGAKNSEAFF. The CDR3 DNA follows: TGTGCCAGCAAGGGGGCTAAAAATTCTGAAGCTTTCTTT.

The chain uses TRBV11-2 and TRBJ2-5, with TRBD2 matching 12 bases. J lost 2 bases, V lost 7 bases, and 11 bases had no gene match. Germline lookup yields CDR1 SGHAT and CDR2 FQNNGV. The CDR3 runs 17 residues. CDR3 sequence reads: CASTFTWTSGTQETQYF. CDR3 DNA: TGTGCCAGCACCTTTACTTGGACTAGCGGGACTCAAGAGACCCAGTACTTC.

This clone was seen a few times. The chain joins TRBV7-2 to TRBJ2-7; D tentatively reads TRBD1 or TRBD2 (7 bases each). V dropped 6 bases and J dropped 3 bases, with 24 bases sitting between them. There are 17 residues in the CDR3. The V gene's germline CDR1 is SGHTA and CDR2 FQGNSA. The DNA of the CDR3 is TGTGCCAGCAGAAGTGCAGGGGGGGATGCATGGGGCTACGAGCAGTACTTC. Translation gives CASRSAGGDAWGYEQYF.

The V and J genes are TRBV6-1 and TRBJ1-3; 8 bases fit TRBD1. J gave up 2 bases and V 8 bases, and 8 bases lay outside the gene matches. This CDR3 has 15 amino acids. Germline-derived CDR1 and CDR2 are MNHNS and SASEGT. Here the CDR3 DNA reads TGTGCCAGCCTCCCTATGACAGGGGCTGGAAACACCATATATTTT. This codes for CASLPMTGAGNTIYF.

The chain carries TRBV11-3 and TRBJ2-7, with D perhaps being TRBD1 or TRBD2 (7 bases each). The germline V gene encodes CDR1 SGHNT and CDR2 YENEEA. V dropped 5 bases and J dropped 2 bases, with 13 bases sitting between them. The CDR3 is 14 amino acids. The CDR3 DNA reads TGTGCCAGCAGCCCAGCGGGACAGACCTACGAGCAGTACTTC. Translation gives CASSPAGQTYEQYF.

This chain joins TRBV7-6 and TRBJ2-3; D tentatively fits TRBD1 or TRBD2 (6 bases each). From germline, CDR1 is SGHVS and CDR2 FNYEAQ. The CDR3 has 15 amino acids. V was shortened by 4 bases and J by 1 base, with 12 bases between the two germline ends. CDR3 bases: TGTGCCAGCAGCTCCAGGGGAGGCGGCACAGATACGCAGTATTTT. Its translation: CASSSRGGGTDTQYF.

DNA for the CDR3: TGTGCCTGCTGTAGCAGGGAGAGATCACCCCTCCACTTT. It codes for CACCSRERSPLHF. The V gene is TRBV30, the J gene TRBJ1-6, with D possibly being TRBD1 (5 bases). The ends were cut back, 6 bases at V and 10 bases at J, with 16 bases in the middle. The CDR3 runs 13 residues. Germline V gene data show CDR1 as GTSNPN and CDR2 as SVGIG (reference sequence).

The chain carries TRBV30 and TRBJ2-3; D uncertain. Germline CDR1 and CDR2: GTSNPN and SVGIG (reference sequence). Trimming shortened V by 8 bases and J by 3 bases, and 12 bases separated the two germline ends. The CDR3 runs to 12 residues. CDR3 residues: CARSRFTDTQYF. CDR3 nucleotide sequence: TGTGCCAGAAGTAGGTTTACAGATACGCAGTATTTT.

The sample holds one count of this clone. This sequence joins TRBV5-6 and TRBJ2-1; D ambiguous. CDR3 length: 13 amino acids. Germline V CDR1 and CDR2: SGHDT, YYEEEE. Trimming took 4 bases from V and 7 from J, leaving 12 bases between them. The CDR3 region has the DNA TGTGCCAGCAGCCTGGGGTCAATTAATGAGCAGTTCTTC. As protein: CASSLGSINEQFF. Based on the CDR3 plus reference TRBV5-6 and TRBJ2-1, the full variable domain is DAGVTQSPTHLIKTRGQQVTLRCSPKSGHDTVSWYQQALGQGPQFIFQYYEEEERQRGNFPDRFSGHQFPNYSSELNVNALLLGDSALYLCASSLGSINEQFFGPGTRLTVL.

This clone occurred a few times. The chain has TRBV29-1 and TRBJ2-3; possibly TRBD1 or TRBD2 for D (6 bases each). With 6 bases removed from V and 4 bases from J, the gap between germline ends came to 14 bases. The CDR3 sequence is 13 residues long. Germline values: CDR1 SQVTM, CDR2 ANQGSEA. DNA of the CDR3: TGCAGCGTCCGACGGGGGCGGGCAGATACGCAGTATTTT. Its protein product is CSVRRGRADTQYF.

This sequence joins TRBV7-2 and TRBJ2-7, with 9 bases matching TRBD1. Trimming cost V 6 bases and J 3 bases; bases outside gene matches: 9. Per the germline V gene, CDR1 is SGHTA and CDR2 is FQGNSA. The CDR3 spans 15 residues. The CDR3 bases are TGTGCCAGCAGTCGTTATAAGGGACAGGGCTACGAGCAGTACTTC. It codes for CASSRYKGQGYEQYF.

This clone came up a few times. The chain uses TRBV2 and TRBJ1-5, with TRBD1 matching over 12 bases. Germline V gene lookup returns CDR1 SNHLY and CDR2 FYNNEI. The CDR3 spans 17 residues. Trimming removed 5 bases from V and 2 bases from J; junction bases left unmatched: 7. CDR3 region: CASSHMGQGAGNQPQHF. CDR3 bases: TGTGCCAGCAGTCATATGGGACAGGGGGCGGGCAATCAGCCCCAGCATTTT.